This T cell receptor (beta chain) was obtained from a study of blood T cells in healthy people across ages. Using a J-beta primer mix together with a sample-barcoded 5' primer, a second PCR was run for roughly 6 to 11 cycles. Each sample provided no less than 2.5 million CDR3-containing paired-end reads. TCRdb processed the 5' RACE reads anew with MiXCR; each CDR3 protein has one entry. The sample has hundreds of thousands of distinct CDR3 sequences, more than 55% seen once. A remark on this clonotype: Its antigen is still unknown.

Regarding the study as a whole: Diversity of TCR beta per million T cells declined in a roughly linear way with age.

After removal of 0 bases from V and 6 bases from J, the junction contained 7 bases not matched to a gene. Per the germline V gene, CDR1 is SGHNT and CDR2 is YYREEE (reference sequence). The length of the CDR3 is 16 residues. Total RNA extraction produced at least 5.5 micrograms (per sample) for the study. The rearrangement uses TRBV5-4 and TRBJ2-3; 10 bases fit TRBD2. The sequencing sample was made of blood. The receptor's source is a man aged 40-55 years in good health. The CDR3 DNA reads as TGTGCCAGCAGCTTGGATCTAGCGGGAGCCCGGGATACGCAGTATTTT. This sequence encodes CASSLDLAGARDTQYF.